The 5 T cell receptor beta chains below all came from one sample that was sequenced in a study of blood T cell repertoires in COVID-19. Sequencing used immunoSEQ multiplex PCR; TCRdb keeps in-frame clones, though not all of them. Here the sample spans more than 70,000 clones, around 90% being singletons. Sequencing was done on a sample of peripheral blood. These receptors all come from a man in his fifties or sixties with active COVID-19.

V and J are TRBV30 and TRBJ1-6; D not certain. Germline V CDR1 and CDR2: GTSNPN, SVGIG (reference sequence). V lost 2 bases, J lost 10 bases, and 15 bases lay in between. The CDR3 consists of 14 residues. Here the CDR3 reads CAWSREGSGSPLHF. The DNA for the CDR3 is TGTGCCTGGAGTCGAGAGGGCTCTGGATCACCCCTCCACTTT.

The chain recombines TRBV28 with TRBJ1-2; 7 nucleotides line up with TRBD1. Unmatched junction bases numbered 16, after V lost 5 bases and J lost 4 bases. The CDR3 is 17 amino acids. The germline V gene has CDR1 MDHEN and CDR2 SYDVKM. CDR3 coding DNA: TGTGCCAGCAGTCCCAAACAGACAGGGTTTAGAATCTATGGCTACACCTTC. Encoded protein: CASSPKQTGFRIYGYTF.

CDR3: CASSQEEGLASYEQYF. The DNA of the CDR3 is TGTGCCAGCAGCCAAGAGGAGGGACTAGCATCCTACGAGCAGTACTTC. The V gene is TRBV4-2, the J gene TRBJ2-7, with 9 positions matching TRBD2. Trimming took 0 bases from V and 1 from J; bases not matched to a gene: 4. The CDR3 length is 16 residues. Looked up from germline, CDR1 is LGHNA and CDR2 is YNFKEQ.

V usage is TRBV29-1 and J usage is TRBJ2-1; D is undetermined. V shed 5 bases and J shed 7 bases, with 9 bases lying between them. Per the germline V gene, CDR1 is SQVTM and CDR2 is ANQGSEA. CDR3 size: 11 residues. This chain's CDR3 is CSVSSGNEQFF. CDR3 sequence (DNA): TGCAGCGTTTCTTCCGGGAATGAGCAGTTCTTC.

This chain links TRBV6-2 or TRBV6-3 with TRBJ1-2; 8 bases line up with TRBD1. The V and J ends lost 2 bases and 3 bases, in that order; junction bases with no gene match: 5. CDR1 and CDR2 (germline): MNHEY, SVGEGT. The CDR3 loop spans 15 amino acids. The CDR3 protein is CASSYGRQGYYGYTF. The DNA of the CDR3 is TGTGCCAGCAGTTACGGAAGACAGGGGTACTATGGCTACACCTTC.